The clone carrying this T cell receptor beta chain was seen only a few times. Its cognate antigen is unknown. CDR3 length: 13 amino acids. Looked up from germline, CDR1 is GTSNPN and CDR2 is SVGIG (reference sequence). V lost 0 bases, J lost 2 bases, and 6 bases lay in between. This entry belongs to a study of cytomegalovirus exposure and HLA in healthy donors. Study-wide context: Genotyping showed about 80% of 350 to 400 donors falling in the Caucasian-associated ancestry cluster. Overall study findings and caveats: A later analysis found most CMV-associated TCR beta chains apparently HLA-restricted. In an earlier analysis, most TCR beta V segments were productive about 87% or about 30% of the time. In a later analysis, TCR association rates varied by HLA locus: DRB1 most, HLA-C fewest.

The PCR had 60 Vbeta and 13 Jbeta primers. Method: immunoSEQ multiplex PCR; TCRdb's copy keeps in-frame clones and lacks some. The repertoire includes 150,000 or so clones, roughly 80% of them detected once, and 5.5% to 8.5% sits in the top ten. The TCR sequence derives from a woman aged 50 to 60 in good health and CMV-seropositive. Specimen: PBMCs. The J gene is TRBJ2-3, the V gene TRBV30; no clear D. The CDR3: CAWSVGSTDTQYF. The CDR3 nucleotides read TGTGCCTGGAGTGTGGGCTCCACAGATACGCAGTATTTT.